A single sample gave rise to the 3 T cell receptor beta chains below, sequenced in a study of PD-1 blockade in classical Hodgkin lymphoma. Each patient experienced a relapse that followed autologous stem cell transplantation, and brentuximab vedotin exposure varied. TCRdb's table, derived via immunoSEQ multiplex PCR, lists solely in-frame clones and lacks some. Of fewer than 55,000 clones in the sample, 88% are singletons; the top ten hold roughly a tenth. The sample was peripheral blood mononuclear cells (PBMCs), taken at baseline. The receptors originated from a human donor with classical Hodgkin lymphoma.

The chain combines TRBV5-1 with TRBJ2-6, with a tentative D call TRBD1 (5 bases). The CDR3 length is 16 residues. Trimming removed 0 bases from V and 4 bases from J, with 11 bases in between. From germline, CDR1 is SGHRS and CDR2 YFSETQ. Here the CDR3 DNA reads TGCGCCAGCAGCTTGGTTCAGGGTGCGGGGGCCAACGTCCTGACTTTC. Amino acid sequence: CASSLVQGAGANVLTF. The full variable domain, rest sourced from reference TRBV5-1 and TRBJ2-6, is KAGVTQTPRYLIKTRGQQVTLSCSPISGHRSVSWYQQTPGQGLQFLFEYFSETQRNKGNFPGRFSGRQFSNSRSEMNVSTLELGDSALYLCASSLVQGAGANVLTFGAGSRLTVL.

The chain is built from TRBV19 and TRBJ2-7; 10 bases agree with TRBD1. The CDR3 runs to 16 residues. The V segment lost 2 bases and the J segment 3 bases; nucleotides outside the gene matches: 7. Germline V gene sequence: CDR1 LNHDA, CDR2 SQIVND (reference sequence). CDR3 in DNA: TGTGCCAGTAGTATAACTTTAGGACAGGGGGTCTACGAGCAGTACTTC. As protein: CASSITLGQGVYEQYF.

This clone counts as medium-sized. In the same sample, other DNA sequences code for this CDR3. The chain carries TRBV4-1 and TRBJ2-5; D gene ambiguous. The germline V and J ends were trimmed by 0 bases and 0 bases, with 8 bases remaining between them. Germline CDR1 reads MGHRA; CDR2 reads YSYEKL. This CDR3 is 15 amino acids long. CDR3 coding DNA: TGCGCCAGCAGCCAAGATCTTTCATACCAAGAGACCCAGTACTTC. Translation gives CASSQDLSYQETQYF.